In this sample, the clone carrying this TCR beta chain turned up a few times. Its cognate antigen is unknown. MiXCR was run by TCRdb on the 5' RACE reads, yielding one entry per CDR3 protein. The sample includes approximately 58,000 distinct CDR3 sequences, under 7.5% of them seen just once. The entry originates in a study of early T cells in non-severe SARS-CoV-2 infection. Study context: Bulk RNA isolated from unsorted whole blood underwent sequencing; chains were not paired.

Study outcomes and limitations: The study's VDJdb matching favored anti-spike CD8 responses and missed private and CD4 specificities.

The V and J ends lost 6 bases and 4 bases respectively, with 18 bases between them. There are 14 residues in the CDR3. Germline V lookup: CDR1 DFQATT, CDR2 SNEGSKA (reference sequence). This chain links TRBV20-1 with TRBJ1-2; D is possibly TRBD1 (6 bases). Specimen: whole blood. This TCR derives from an adult who was a healthcare worker with PCR-confirmed SARS-CoV-2 infection or an uninfected control (not recorded which). CDR3 DNA: TGCAGTGCGGACGCGGCAGGGGCTCTCTATGGCTACACCTTC. Its translation: CSADAAGALYGYTF.